The T cell receptor beta chain under discussion was sequenced for a study of blood T cells in healthy people across ages. Overall study results and limits: Any conclusive comparison of naive versus antigen-experienced cells was prevented by using unsorted PBMCs.

Combining a sample-barcoded 5' primer with a J-beta primer mix, a second PCR ran for about 6 to 11 cycles. TCRdb independently ran MiXCR on the 5' RACE reads; one entry per CDR3 protein. The data contain 850,000 to 950,000 distinct CDR3 sequences, around 28% of them singletons. This clonotype was seen a few times. Its matching antigen is unknown. Germline-derived CDR1 and CDR2 are SGHDN and FVKESK. V trimming: 4 bases; J trimming: 1 base; junction bases outside the gene matches: 8. The CDR3 loop spans 17 amino acids. This chain joins TRBV14 and TRBJ2-2; TRBD1 matches 8 bases. Input material: blood. The TCR originated in an elderly woman in good health. This CDR3 reads CASSPWTGNWNTGELFF. DNA for the CDR3: TGTGCCAGCAGCCCTTGGACAGGGAACTGGAACACCGGGGAGCTGTTTTTT.